This T cell receptor beta chain originates from a study of metastatic and nonmetastatic thyroid tumors. Across the study: Both malignant and benign thyroid patients supplied peripheral blood and tumor or nodule tissue samples, across which the repertoires of these patients were then compared. General study findings and limits: For both blood and tumor, malignant thyroid tumors reportedly showed significantly higher TCR beta diversity than benign nodules did.

As for this clone: Antigen unknown.

TCRdb re-called the PCR reads through MiXCR. The data show tens of thousands of clones, with more than 25% seen just once and approximately 10% held by the top ten. No patient had received any treatment before thyroid surgery. The germline CDR1 and CDR2 sequences are MGHRA and YSYEKL. The CDR3 consists of 17 residues. V was clipped by 1 base and J by 0 bases; unmatched bases: 5. The chain is built from TRBV4-1 and TRBJ1-4; 7 bases are shared with TRBD1. Sequencing was done on a sample of blood. The clonotype comes from a male donor with papillary thyroid cancer or a benign thyroid nodule (not recorded which). Some clones in this sample may be carry-over from other donors' samples. The CDR3 here is CASSQAEQGATNEKLFF. In DNA, the CDR3 is TGCGCCAGCAGCCAAGCCGAGCAGGGGGCAACTAATGAAAAACTGTTTTTT.